The T cell receptor beta chain under discussion was sequenced for a study of beta chain features in type 1 diabetes. Study-wide points: Type 1 diabetes patients had moderately but significantly shorter TCRB CDR3s in all four CD4+ subsets.

Central memory, naive, regulatory and stem cell-like memory CD4+ cells were sorted by CD45RO/CCR7/CD25/CD127/CD95/CD27. cDNA synthesis used the whole RNA isolate, giving expressed TCRB sequences. Naive, central memory and regulatory T cell samples produced a mean of roughly 3.8 million reads. The repertoire was sequenced with immunoSEQ multiplex PCR; TCRdb's copy has only in-frame clones and lacks some. The sample lists 300,000 to 450,000 clones; around an eighth were seen once. A word on this clone: Its antigen is unknown.

Germline V CDR1 and CDR2: MNHNY, SVGAGI (reference sequence). This CDR3 contains 11 residues. With 6 bases removed from V and 4 bases from J, the gap between germline ends came to 4 bases. The chain employs TRBV6-6 and TRBJ1-5; D is unresolved. The sequencing sample was made of naive CD4+ T cells from blood. The clonotype was recovered from a woman under 30 with type 1 diabetes. The CDR3 bases are TGTGCCAGCAGCCTAAATCAGCCCCAGCATTTT. It specifies CASSLNQPQHF.